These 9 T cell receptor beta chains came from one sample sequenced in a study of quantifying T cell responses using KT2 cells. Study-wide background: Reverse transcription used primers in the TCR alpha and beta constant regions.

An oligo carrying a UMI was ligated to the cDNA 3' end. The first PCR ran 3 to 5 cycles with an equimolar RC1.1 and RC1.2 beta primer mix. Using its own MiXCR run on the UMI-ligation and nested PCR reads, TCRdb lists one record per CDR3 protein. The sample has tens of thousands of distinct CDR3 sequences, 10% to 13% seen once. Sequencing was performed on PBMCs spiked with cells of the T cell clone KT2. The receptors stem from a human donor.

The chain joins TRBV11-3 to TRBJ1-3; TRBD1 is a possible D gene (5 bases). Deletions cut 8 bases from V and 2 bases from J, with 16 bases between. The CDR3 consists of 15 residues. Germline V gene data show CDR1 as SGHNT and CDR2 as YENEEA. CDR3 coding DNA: TGTGCCAGCGCCTCCGGGGGGTATACTGGAAACACCATATATTTT. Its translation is CASASGGYTGNTIYF.

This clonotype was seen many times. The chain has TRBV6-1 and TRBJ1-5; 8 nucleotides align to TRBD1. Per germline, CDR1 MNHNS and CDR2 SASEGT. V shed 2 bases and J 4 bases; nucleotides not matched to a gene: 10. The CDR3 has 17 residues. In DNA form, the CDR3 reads TGTGCCAGCAGTGAAACCCAGACAGGGGCGCTAAATCAGCCCCAGCATTTT. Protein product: CASSETQTGALNQPQHF.

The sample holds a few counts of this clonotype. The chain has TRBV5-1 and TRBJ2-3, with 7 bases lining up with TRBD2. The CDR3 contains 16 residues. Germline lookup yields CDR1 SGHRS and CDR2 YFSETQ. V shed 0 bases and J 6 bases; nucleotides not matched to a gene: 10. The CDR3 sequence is CASSLELASMSDTQYF. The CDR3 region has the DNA TGCGCCAGCAGCTTGGAACTAGCGAGTATGTCGGATACGCAGTATTTT.

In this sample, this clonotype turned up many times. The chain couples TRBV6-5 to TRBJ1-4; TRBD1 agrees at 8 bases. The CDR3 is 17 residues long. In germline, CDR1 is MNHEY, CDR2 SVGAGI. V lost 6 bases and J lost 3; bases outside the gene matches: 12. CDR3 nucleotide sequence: TGTGCCAGCAGAGGATCAGGGGGCGAAGGAGCTAATGAAAAACTGTTTTTT. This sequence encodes CASRGSGGEGANEKLFF.

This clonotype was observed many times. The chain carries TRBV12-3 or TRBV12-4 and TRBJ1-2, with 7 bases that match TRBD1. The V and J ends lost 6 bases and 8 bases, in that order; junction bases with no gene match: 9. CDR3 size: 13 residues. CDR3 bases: TGTGCCAGCAGGTACAGGGGTTGGGACGGCTACACCTTC. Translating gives CASRYRGWDGYTF.

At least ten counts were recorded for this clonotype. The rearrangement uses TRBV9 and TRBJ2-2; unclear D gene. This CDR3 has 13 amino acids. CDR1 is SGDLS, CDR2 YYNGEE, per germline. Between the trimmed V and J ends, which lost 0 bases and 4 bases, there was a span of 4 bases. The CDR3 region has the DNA TGTGCCAGCAGCGTAGCGGGCACCGGGGAGCTGTTTTTT. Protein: CASSVAGTGELFF.

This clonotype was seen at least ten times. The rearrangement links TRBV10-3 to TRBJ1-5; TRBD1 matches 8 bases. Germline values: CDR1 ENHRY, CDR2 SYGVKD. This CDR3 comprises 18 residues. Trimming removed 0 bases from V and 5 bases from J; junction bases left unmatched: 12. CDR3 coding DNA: TGTGCCATCAGTGAGTCGAATCTTCGGACAGGGTGGGATCAGCCCCAGCATTTT. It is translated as CAISESNLRTGWDQPQHF.

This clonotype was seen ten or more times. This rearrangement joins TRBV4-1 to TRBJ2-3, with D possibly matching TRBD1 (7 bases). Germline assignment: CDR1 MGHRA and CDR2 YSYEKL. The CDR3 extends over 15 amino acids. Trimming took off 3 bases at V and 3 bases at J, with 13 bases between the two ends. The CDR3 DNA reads TGCGCCAGCAGCCACTCGACAGGGAGGACAGATACGCAGTATTTT. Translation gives CASSHSTGRTDTQYF.

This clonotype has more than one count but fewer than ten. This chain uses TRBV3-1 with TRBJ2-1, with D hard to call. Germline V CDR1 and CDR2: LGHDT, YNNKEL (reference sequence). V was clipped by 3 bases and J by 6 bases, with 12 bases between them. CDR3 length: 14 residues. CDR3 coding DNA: TGTGCCAGCAGCCAGCGGACCGAGATCAATGAGCAGTTCTTC. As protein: CASSQRTEINEQFF.